This TCR beta chain emerged from a study of T cells after posttransplantation cyclophosphamide. Study-level points and caveats: TRB overlap between skin or GI tissue T cells and blood was limited. TRB clonality was highly associated with recipient CMV seropositivity and reactivation. Donor CD8+ memory clones often dominated recipient blood repertoires at later times.

The CDR3 loop spans 18 amino acids. CDR1 is MGHRA and CDR2 is YSYEKL in the germline V gene. The ends were cut back, 3 bases at V and 9 bases at J, with 30 bases in the middle. Treatment was busulfan-fludarabine conditioning, a marrow graft, and cyclophosphamide on days +3 and +4. Clones were read by immunoSEQ multiplex PCR, and TCRdb kept only the in-frame ones, dropping some. This table holds tens of thousands of clones, about 90% found once. A remark on this clone: Its antigen is not identified.

V and J are TRBV4-1 and TRBJ2-7, with a tentative D call TRBD2 (6 bases). The sequence was collected from a male patient over 55 who received an allogeneic stem cell transplant from a related donor and was CMV-positive. Some T cells may be the graft donor's. Here the sequenced sample was PBMCs, taken around 60 days after allogeneic stem cell transplant with posttransplant cyclophosphamide. CDR3: CASSQMGLLRPLYEGQYF. The CDR3 nucleotides are TGCGCCAGCAGCCAGATGGGACTCCTTAGACCCCTATATGAGGGGCAGTACTTC.